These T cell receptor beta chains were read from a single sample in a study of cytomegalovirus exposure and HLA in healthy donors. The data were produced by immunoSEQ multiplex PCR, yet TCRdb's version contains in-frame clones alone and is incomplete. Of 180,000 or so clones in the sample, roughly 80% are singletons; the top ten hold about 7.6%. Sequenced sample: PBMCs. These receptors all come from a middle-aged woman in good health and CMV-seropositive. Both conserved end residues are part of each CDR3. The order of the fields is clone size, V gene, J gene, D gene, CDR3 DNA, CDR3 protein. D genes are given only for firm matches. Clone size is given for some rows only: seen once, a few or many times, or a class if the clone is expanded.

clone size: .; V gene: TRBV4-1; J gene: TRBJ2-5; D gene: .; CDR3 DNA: TGCGCCAGCAGCCGTCTGGGGGGGACACAAGAGACCCAGTACTTC; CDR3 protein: CASSRLGGTQETQYF
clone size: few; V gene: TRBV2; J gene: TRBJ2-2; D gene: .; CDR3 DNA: TGTGCCAGCTATAACACCGGGGAGCTGTTTTTT; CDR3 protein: CASYNTGELFF
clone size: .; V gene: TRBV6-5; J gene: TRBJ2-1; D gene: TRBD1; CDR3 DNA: TGTGCCAGCACCCGCGGGGACAGGGTCTACAATGAGCAGTTCTTC; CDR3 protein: CASTRGDRVYNEQFF
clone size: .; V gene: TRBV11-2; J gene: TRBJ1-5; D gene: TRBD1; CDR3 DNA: TGTGCCAGCAGCTCTCAGACAGGGGGGGGTAGAAGAAATCAGCCCCAGCATTTT; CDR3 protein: CASSSQTGGGRRNQPQHF
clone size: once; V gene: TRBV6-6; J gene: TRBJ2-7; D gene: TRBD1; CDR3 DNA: TGTGCCAGCAGCTTGGGACAGGGGCCATCCTACGAGCAGTACTTC; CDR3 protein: CASSLGQGPSYEQYF
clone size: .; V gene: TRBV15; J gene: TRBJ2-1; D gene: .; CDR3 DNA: TGTGCCACCGTCAGGAAAGGACAGACATACAATGAGCAGTTCTTC; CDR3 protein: CATVRKGQTYNEQFF
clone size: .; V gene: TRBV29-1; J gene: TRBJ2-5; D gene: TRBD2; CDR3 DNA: TGCAGCGTTTTTAGCGGGAGGGAGACCCAGTACTTC; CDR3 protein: CSVFSGRETQYF
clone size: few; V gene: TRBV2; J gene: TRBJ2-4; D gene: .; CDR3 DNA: TGTGCCAGCAGTGAATTGGCCCTAGCCAAAAACATTCAGTACTTC; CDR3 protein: CASSELALAKNIQYF
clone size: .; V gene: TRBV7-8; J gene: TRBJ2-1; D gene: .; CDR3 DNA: TGTGCCAGCCTTTTGTCCAGGGCGGAGAATGAGCAGTTCTTC; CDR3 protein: CASLLSRAENEQFF
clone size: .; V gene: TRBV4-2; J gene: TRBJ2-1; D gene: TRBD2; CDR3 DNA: TGTGCCAGCAGCCAAGATCCAGCGGGGTTATACAATGAGCAGTTCTTC; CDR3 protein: CASSQDPAGLYNEQFF
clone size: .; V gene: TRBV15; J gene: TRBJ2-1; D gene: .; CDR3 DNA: TGTGCCACCAGCCGGTCCGGGGGGCCAGGGGGCAGGAATGAGCAGTTCTTC; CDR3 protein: CATSRSGGPGGRNEQFF
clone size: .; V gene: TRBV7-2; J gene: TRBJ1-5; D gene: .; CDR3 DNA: TGTGCCAGCAGCTTAATGGGGGGGAGGCTTGGGAGCAATCAGCCCCAGCATTTT; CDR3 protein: CASSLMGGRLGSNQPQHF
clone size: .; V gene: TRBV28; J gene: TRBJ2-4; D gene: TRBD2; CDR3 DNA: TGTGCCAGCAGTTTAGCGGGAGGGCTAGCCAAAAACATTCAGTACTTC; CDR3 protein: CASSLAGGLAKNIQYF
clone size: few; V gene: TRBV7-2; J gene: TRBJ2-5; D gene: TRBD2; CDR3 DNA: TGTGCCAGCAGCTTAGTCGGTCTAGCGGGAGGCATCCAAGAGACCCAGTACTTC; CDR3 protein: CASSLVGLAGGIQETQYF
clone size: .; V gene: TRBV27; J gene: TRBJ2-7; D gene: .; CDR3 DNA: TGTGCCAGCAGTTACAAGGGGTCGGGCTACGAGCAGTACTTC; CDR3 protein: CASSYKGSGYEQYF
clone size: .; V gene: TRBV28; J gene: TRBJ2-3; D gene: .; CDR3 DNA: TGTGCCAGCAGTCGGGTAGATACGCAGTATTTT; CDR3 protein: CASSRVDTQYF
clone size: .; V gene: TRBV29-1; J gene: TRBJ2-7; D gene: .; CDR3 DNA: TGCAGCGTTTCGGGAAGCTCCTACGAGCAGTACTTC; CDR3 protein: CSVSGSSYEQYF